The 18 T cell receptor beta chains in this list originate from one sample, sequenced in a study of tumor and adjacent non-tumor tissue in lung cancer. RNA was extracted from bulk tissue without any cell sorting. A modified ARM-PCR protocol with three rounds of nested PCR amplified TCRbeta. From the multiplex PCR reads, TCRdb called clonotypes with MiXCR, one entry per CDR3 protein. The repertoire holds under 140,000 distinct CDR3 sequences, with approximately 80% as singletons. What was sequenced was lung tumor tissue. The receptor source for this set is a man aged 65-85 years with non-small cell lung cancer.

The chain employs TRBV6-6 and TRBJ2-7; tentatively, D is TRBD1 (5 bases). The CDR3 length is 14 residues. Trimming stripped 7 bases from V and 8 bases from J, with 21 bases between. Looked up from germline, CDR1 is MNHNY and CDR2 is SVGAGI (reference sequence). In nucleotides, the CDR3 is TGTGCCAGCAATAAAAATTTGGGGCTTTACAAGCAGTACTTC. This gives the protein CASNKNLGLYKQYF.

Regarding this clonotype: A junction end diverges from the germline sequence, so it may reflect a read error. V and J are TRBV14 and TRBJ2-2; D gene uncertain. The CDR3 contains 14 residues. Germline values: CDR1 SGHDN, CDR2 FVKESK. The CDR3 bases are TGTGCCATCAGCCAAAGGCGGAAGGCCGGGGAGCTGTTTTTT. Its protein is CAISQRRKAGELFF.

The CDR3, as DNA: TGCAGTGCTAAGAGGACTAGCGTCTATAAGCAGTTCTTC. Its translation: CSAKRTSVYKQFF. V usage is TRBV20-1 and J usage is TRBJ2-1, with 9 positions matching TRBD2. The CDR3 is 13 residues long. Germline V gene sequence: CDR1 DFQATT, CDR2 SNEGSKA (reference sequence). Trimming removed 4 bases from V and 11 bases from J; junction bases left unmatched: 9.

The chain is built from TRBV10-2 and TRBJ2-1; D is possibly TRBD2 (5 bases). The CDR3 totals 14 residues. Trimming pared 6 bases from V and 10 bases from J, leaving 19 bases between. Germline CDR1 is WSHSY and CDR2 is SAAADI. Here the CDR3 DNA reads TGCGCCAGCAGAGAGCCTCCACTAGTACACGAGCAGTTCTTC. Residues: CASREPPLVHEQFF.

The V call is TRBV12-3 or TRBV12-4, the J call TRBJ1-5; unclear D gene. The CDR3 runs 12 residues. Trimming cost V 9 bases and J 6 bases, with 12 bases left between them. The CDR3 bases are TGTGCCAGTAGCGACTGGGTTCAGCCCCAGCATTTT. It is translated as CASSDWVQPQHF.

As concerns this clonotype: The missing conserved phenylalanine or tryptophan at the end of this CDR3 makes a read error likely. This chain joins TRBV12-3 or TRBV12-4 and TRBJ2-2; 9 positions agree with TRBD2. CDR3 size: 16 residues. The chain's CDR3 is CTSSLAGGQNPGELFI. The CDR3 coding sequence is TGTACCAGCAGTCTCGCGGGGGGGCAAAACCCCGGGGAGCTGTTTATT.

In the case of this clonotype: A much larger clone is a single base away; this may be a read error. This chain links TRBV7-3 with TRBJ2-1; D unresolved. The CDR3 contains 13 residues. The germline V gene encodes CDR1 SGHTA and CDR2 FQGTGA. This CDR3 reads CASSRTSYNEQLF. The CDR3 DNA follows: TGTGCCAGCAGTCGGACCTCCTACAATGAGCAGCTCTTC.

This clonotype is a singleton in its sample. A read error is likely, as this CDR3 ends without the conserved phenylalanine or tryptophan. It is unclear where the CDR3 begins or ends on the DNA, so no DNA is shown, and the CDR3 is as TCRdb lists it. V usage is TRBV29-1 and J usage is TRBJ2-1; the table's TRBD2 call for D was not verified on the DNA. CDR1 and CDR2 (germline): SQVTM, ANQGSEA. Termini included, the CDR3 measures 15 amino acids. This CDR3 is CSVASGVYQSHEQLL.

This clonotype came up many times. The CDR3 coding sequence is TGTGCCAGCAGCCCGGGACTAGCCGGAGAGACCCAGTACTTC. Protein sequence: CASSPGLAGETQYF. J is TRBJ2-5 and V is TRBV11-2; 9 bases match TRBD2. Germline loops: CDR1 SGHAT, CDR2 FQNNGV. V was clipped by 5 bases and J by 4 bases; unmatched bases: 5. This CDR3 is 14 amino acids long.

The chain has TRBV28 and TRBJ2-6; unclear D gene. Germline V gene sequence: CDR1 MDHEN, CDR2 SYDVKM. This CDR3 spans 20 amino acids. V was trimmed by 4 bases and J by 4 bases, leaving 26 bases between them. The CDR3 here is CASSYGSYSWISWGANVLTF. CDR3 in DNA: TGTGCCAGCAGTTACGGCAGCTATTCCTGGATAAGCTGGGGGGCCAACGTCCTGACTTTC. Full variable domain (rest looked up from reference TRBV28 and TRBJ2-6): DVKVTQSSRYLVKRTGEKVFLECVQDMDHENMFWYRQDPGLGLRLIYFSYDVKMKEKGDIPEGYSVSREKKERFSLILESASTNQTSMYLCASSYGSYSWISWGANVLTFGAGSRLTVL.

This clonotype has just a few counts. At one end, the junction sequence differs from germline, possibly due to a read error. V usage is TRBV29-1 and J usage is TRBJ2-5, with D possibly TRBD1 on 6 matching bases. The CDR3 extends over 16 amino acids. CDR1 and CDR2 (germline): SQVTM, ANQGSEA. CDR3 nucleotide sequence: TGCAGCGCCATGCCCTACCTCCAGACAGGCCAAGAGGCCCAGTACTTC. This sequence encodes CSAMPYLQTGQEAQYF.

Comments on this clonotype: The conserved phenylalanine or tryptophan is not found at the CDR3 terminus, so this likely reflects a read error. The rearrangement uses TRBV6-6 and TRBJ2-2; 9 nucleotides match TRBD2. CDR3 size: 15 residues. In germline, CDR1 is MNHNY, CDR2 SVGAGI (reference sequence). CDR3 amino acids: CVSSHSGGRTGELFY. For the CDR3, the DNA is TGTGTCAGCAGCCATAGCGGGGGCCGCACCGGGGAGCTGTTTTAT.

This clonotype has only one observation. This chain links TRBV27 with TRBJ2-5; TRBD2 is a possible D gene (6 bases). V was trimmed by 3 bases and J by 3 bases, leaving 11 bases between them. In germline, CDR1 is MNHEY, CDR2 SMNVEV (reference sequence). The CDR3 runs 14 residues. The CDR3 is CASSFLGGEETQYF. In nucleotides, the CDR3 is TGTGCCAGCAGTTTTTTGGGGGGTGAAGAGACCCAGTACTTC.

V usage is TRBV5-4 and J usage is TRBJ2-1; possibly TRBD1 for D (6 bases). Deletions cut 2 bases from V and 7 bases from J, with 16 bases between. Germline CDR1 is SGHNT and CDR2 is YYREEE (reference sequence). The CDR3 runs 15 residues. As DNA, the CDR3 is TGTGCCAGCAGCTTTGGGGACATGGTAGGGAATGAGCAGTTCTTC. It specifies CASSFGDMVGNEQFF.

In regard to this clonotype: Without the conserved terminal phenylalanine or tryptophan, this CDR3 likely stems from a read error. The chain recombines TRBV6-2 or TRBV6-3 with TRBJ1-1; no clear D. There are 11 residues in the CDR3. Germline values: CDR1 MNHEY, CDR2 SVGEGT. The V gene lost 2 bases and the J gene lost 7 bases, with 5 bases spanning the gap. The CDR3 here is CASSYIIEAFI. In DNA form, the CDR3 reads TGTGCCAGCAGTTACATCATTGAAGCTTTCATT.

A word on this clonotype: Germline is not matched at one junction end, which may reflect a read error. The rearrangement joins TRBV29-1 to TRBJ2-7; perhaps TRBD2 as D (6 bases). The germline gives CDR1 SQVTM, CDR2 ANQGSEA. CDR3 length equals 14 residues. The CDR3 sequence is CSVERAGLIYEQYF. The CDR3 nucleotides read TGCAGTGTTGAAAGGGCGGGACTGATCTACGAGCAGTATTTC.

The V gene is TRBV12-3 or TRBV12-4, the J gene TRBJ2-7, with D tentatively TRBD1 (6 bases). This CDR3 comprises 16 residues. Trimming removed 6 bases at V and 7 bases at J, with 25 bases between. The CDR3 DNA sequence: TGTGCCAGCAGATCCGGACCGGGACATGGGGCGCGGGAGCAGTACTTC. Amino acid sequence: CASRSGPGHGAREQYF.

CDR3 nucleotides: TGTGCCATCAGTGGGGAGATGGATTTCAGTGGCTACACCTTC. Its translation: CAISGEMDFSGYTF. The rearrangement uses TRBV10-3 and TRBJ1-2; D gene ambiguous. The germline CDR1 and CDR2 sequences are ENHRY and SYGVKD. V shed 4 bases and J shed 7 bases, with 16 bases lying between them. This CDR3 has 14 residues.